The T cell receptor beta chain described here comes from a study of T cells after yellow fever vaccination. Study observations and caveats: There was a small share of clonotypes that showed up in both the CD4 and CD8 compartments. Among primary-vaccination clones, most reappeared after the booster, at approximately 97% for CD4 and 85% to 90% for CD8.

This clonotype was counted between two and nine times. What it recognizes is unknown. This CDR3 has 14 amino acids. Germline CDR1 is SEHNR and CDR2 is FQNEAQ (reference sequence). The V and J ends lost 2 bases and 4 bases respectively, with 11 bases between them. TCRdb re-derived calls from the 5' RACE reads in MiXCR, one entry per CDR3 protein. Of 300,000 to 350,000 distinct CDR3 sequences detected, about 4% appear once; the ten largest clones hold 20% to 25%. The sequence came from a man between 18 and 29 years old who received the YFV17D yellow fever vaccine. Sample: PBMCs, taken 5 days after the yellow fever booster vaccination. This chain uses TRBV7-9 with TRBJ2-5; maybe TRBD1 (6 bases). This chain's CDR3 is CASSLRAGVETQYF. The DNA of the CDR3 is TGTGCCAGCAGCTTAAGGGCAGGGGTAGAGACCCAGTACTTC.